These T cell receptor beta chains were read from a single sample in a study of T cells in Graves' hyperthyroidism and ophthalmopathy. MiXCR, applied by TCRdb to the multiplex PCR reads, yields one record per CDR3 protein. The data show hundreds of thousands of distinct CDR3 sequences, 45% seen once. The sample was peripheral blood or thyroid tissue (not recorded which). These receptors originate from an adult man with Graves' disease, either hyperthyroidism or ophthalmopathy (not recorded which). CDR3s include the opening cysteine and the closing phenylalanine or tryptophan. The order of the fields is J gene, clone size, V gene, D gene, CDR3 protein, CDR3 DNA. D genes are given only for firm matches. Some rows have no size entry. The others give once, few or many, or a class for an expanded clone.

J: TRBJ2-7
size: few
V: TRBV9
D: TRBD1
CDR3: CASSQGTGTQYF
DNA: TGTGCCAGCAGCCAGGGGACAGGGACGCAGTACTTC

J: TRBJ1-6
size: once
V: TRBV25-1
D: NA
CDR3: CASRAARSPLHF
DNA: TGTGCCAGCCGGGCGGCGAGGTCACCCCTCCACTTT

J: TRBJ2-7
size: NA
V: TRBV10-3
D: TRBD2
CDR3: CAISHLAGYEQYF
DNA: TGTGCCATCAGCCATTTAGCGGGCTACGAGCAGTACTTC

J: TRBJ1-6
size: NA
V: TRBV15
D: NA
CDR3: CATQDSSYNSPLHF
DNA: TGTGCCACCCAGGATAGCTCCTATAATTCACCCCTCCACTTT

J: TRBJ1-1
size: many
V: TRBV20-1
D: NA
CDR3: CSARQSGLKNTEAFF
DNA: TGCAGTGCTAGACAGTCCGGACTTAAGAACACTGAAGCTTTCTTT

J: TRBJ2-5
size: NA
V: TRBV7-2
D: NA
CDR3: CASSYVRDF
DNA: TGTGCCAGCAGCTACGTCCGGGACTTC

J: TRBJ1-4
size: NA
V: TRBV18
D: NA
CDR3: CASSPRDGGEKLFF
DNA: TGTGCCAGCTCACCGAGGGATGGAGGCGAAAAACTGTTTTTT

J: TRBJ2-7
size: NA
V: TRBV6-1
D: NA
CDR3: CASRSGTSSSYEQYF
DNA: TGTGCCAGCAGGTCCGGGACTTCGAGCTCCTACGAGCAGTACTTC

J: TRBJ1-5
size: few
V: TRBV19
D: TRBD1
CDR3: CASSIGYRGPVSNQPQHF
DNA: TGTGCCAGTAGTATAGGGTACAGGGGGCCTGTTAGCAATCAGCCCCAGCATTTT

J: TRBJ1-2
size: few
V: TRBV20-1
D: TRBD1
CDR3: CSARGTGGSYGYTF
DNA: TGCAGTGCTAGGGGGACAGGGGGCTCCTATGGCTACACCTTC

J: TRBJ1-6
size: many
V: TRBV6-5
D: TRBD1
CDR3: CASSQQGRNSPLHF
DNA: TGTGCCAGCAGTCAACAGGGGCGAAATTCACCCCTCCACTTT

J: TRBJ2-2
size: NA
V: TRBV7-9
D: TRBD1
CDR3: CASSLVRTGANTGELFF
DNA: TGTGCCAGCAGCTTAGTCCGGACAGGAGCTAACACCGGGGAGCTGTTTTTT

J: TRBJ1-6
size: many
V: TRBV6-5
D: NA
CDR3: CASSYSTRNSPLHF
DNA: TGTGCCAGCAGTTACTCGACAAGGAATTCACCCCTCCACTTT

J: TRBJ1-2
size: few
V: TRBV12-3/TRBV12-4
D: NA
CDR3: CASSFNTNYGYTF
DNA: TGTGCCAGCAGTTTTAATACGAACTATGGCTACACCTTC

J: TRBJ1-4
size: NA
V: TRBV15
D: NA
CDR3: CATSRQGGRDEKLFF
DNA: TGTGCCACCAGCAGACAAGGGGGGCGCGATGAAAAACTGTTTTTT

J: TRBJ1-2
size: many
V: TRBV12-3/TRBV12-4
D: NA
CDR3: CASSWDGGDGYTF
DNA: TGTGCCAGCAGTTGGGACGGGGGAGATGGCTACACCTTC

J: TRBJ1-2
size: NA
V: TRBV6-5
D: NA
CDR3: CASNPQERNYGYTF
DNA: TGTGCCAGCAACCCACAGGAAAGGAACTATGGCTACACCTTC

J: TRBJ1-2
size: NA
V: TRBV5-8
D: TRBD1
CDR3: CASSLDRGLHGYTF
DNA: TGTGCCAGCAGCTTAGACAGGGGGCTACATGGCTACACCTTC

J: TRBJ1-6
size: NA
V: TRBV11-2
D: NA
CDR3: CASSIRSSYNSPLHF
DNA: TGTGCCAGCAGCATTAGGAGCTCCTATAATTCACCCCTCCACTTT

J: TRBJ1-6
size: many
V: TRBV7-2
D: NA
CDR3: CASSLDPKTWGSPLHF
DNA: TGTGCCAGCAGCTTAGATCCCAAGACGTGGGGTTCACCCCTCCACTTT

J: TRBJ2-6
size: few
V: TRBV6-5
D: TRBD1
CDR3: CASSKKGTGTGANVLTF
DNA: TGTGCCAGCAGTAAGAAGGGGACAGGGACTGGGGCCAACGTCCTGACTTTC

J: TRBJ1-2
size: many
V: TRBV7-8
D: NA
CDR3: CASSQQGSYGYTF
DNA: TGTGCCAGCAGCCAGCAGGGTAGCTATGGCTACACCTTC

J: TRBJ1-1
size: NA
V: TRBV7-3
D: NA
CDR3: CASSQGGFTEAFF
DNA: TGCGCCAGCAGCCAAGGGGGGTTCACTGAAGCTTTCTTT

J: TRBJ1-6
size: NA
V: TRBV10-3
D: TRBD1
CDR3: CAISVTQGVVSPLHF
DNA: TGTGCCATCAGCGTAACACAGGGGGTAGTTTCACCCCTCCACTTT

J: TRBJ1-3
size: few
V: TRBV7-9
D: NA
CDR3: CASSVYTLSGNTIYF
DNA: TGTGCCAGCAGCGTATACACCCTCTCTGGAAACACCATATATTTT

J: TRBJ2-5
size: NA
V: TRBV20-1
D: TRBD2
CDR3: CSASGSLLAGGETQYF
DNA: TGCAGTGCTAGCGGATCATTGCTAGCGGGAGGAGAGACCCAGTACTTC

J: TRBJ2-7
size: few
V: TRBV7-8
D: TRBD2
CDR3: CASSWTSGSSYEQYF
DNA: TGTGCCAGCAGCTGGACTAGCGGGAGTTCCTACGAGCAGTACTTC

J: TRBJ1-5
size: NA
V: TRBV10-3
D: NA
CDR3: CAINRRPSNQPQHF
DNA: TGTGCCATCAACAGACGACCGAGCAATCAGCCCCAGCATTTT

J: TRBJ1-2
size: many
V: TRBV10-3
D: TRBD1
CDR3: CAISPSGTGERGYTF
DNA: TGTGCCATCAGTCCCTCCGGGACAGGGGAACGGGGCTACACCTTC

J: TRBJ1-1
size: NA
V: TRBV20-1
D: TRBD1
CDR3: CSARVLDRESKAFF
DNA: TGCAGTGCTAGAGTCTTGGACAGGGAGTCAAAGGCTTTCTTT

J: TRBJ1-4
size: few
V: TRBV16
D: NA
CDR3: CASSYSGPRNEKLFF
DNA: TGTGCCAGCAGCTATTCCGGCCCCAGAAATGAAAAACTGTTTTTT